The present T cell receptor beta chain was sequenced within a study of T cell changes during pregnancy in multiple sclerosis. The trim removed 5 bases at V and 14 bases at J, leaving 10 bases unmatched. There are 15 residues in the CDR3. Germline values: CDR1 SGHTA, CDR2 FQGNSA. The table came from immunoSEQ multiplex PCR; TCRdb's copy has only in-frame clones and leaves some out. The data show more than 45,000 clones, approximately 94% seen once. This receptor was identified in a female donor with multiple sclerosis, enrolled in a pregnancy study. Sample: CD4+ T cells from peripheral blood mononuclear cells, taken in the second trimester of pregnancy. The genes are TRBV7-2 and TRBJ1-6; 12 bases are a match to TRBD1. The CDR3 nucleotides read TGTGCCAGCAGCGCGACAGGGACAGGGGGCTTCACCCTCCACTTT. Translated, it gives CASSATGTGGFTLHF.